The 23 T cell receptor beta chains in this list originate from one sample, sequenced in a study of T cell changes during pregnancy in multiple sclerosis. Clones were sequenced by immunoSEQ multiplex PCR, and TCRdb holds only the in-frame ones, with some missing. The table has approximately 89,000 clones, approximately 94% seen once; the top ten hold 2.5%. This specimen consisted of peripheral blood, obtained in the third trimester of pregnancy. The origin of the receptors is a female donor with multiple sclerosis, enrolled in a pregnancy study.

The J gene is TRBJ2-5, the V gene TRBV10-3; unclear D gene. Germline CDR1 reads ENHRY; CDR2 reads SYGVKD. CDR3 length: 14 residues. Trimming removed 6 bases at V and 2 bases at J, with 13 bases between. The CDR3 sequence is CAISDTPKQETQYF. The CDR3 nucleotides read TGTGCCATCAGCGACACCCCTAAACAAGAGACCCAGTACTTC.

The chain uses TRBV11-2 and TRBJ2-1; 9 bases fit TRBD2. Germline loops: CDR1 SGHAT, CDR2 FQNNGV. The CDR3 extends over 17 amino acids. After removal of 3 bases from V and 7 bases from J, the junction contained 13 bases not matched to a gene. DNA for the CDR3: TGTGCCAGCAGCTTCAACCCCTTTCTAGCGGGGACTAATGAGCAGTTCTTC. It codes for CASSFNPFLAGTNEQFF.

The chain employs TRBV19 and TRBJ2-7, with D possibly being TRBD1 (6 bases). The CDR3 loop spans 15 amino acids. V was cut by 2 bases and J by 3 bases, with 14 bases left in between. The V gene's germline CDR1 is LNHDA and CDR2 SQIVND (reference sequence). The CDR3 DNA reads TGTGCCAGTAGTATACAACAGGGAGTAAACTACGAGCAGTACTTC. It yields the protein CASSIQQGVNYEQYF.

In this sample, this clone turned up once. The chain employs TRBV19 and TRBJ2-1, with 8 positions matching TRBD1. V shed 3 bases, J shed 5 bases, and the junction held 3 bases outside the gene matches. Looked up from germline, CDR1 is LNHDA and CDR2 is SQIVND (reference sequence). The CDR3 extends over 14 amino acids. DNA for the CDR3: TGTGCCAGTAGTATCAGGGGGCAAGACAATGAGCAGTTCTTC. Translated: CASSIRGQDNEQFF.

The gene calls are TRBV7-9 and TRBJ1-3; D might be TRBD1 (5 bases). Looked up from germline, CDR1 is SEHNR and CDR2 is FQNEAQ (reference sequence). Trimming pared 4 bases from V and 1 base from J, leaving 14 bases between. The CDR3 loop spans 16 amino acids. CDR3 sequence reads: CASSSGHYASGNTIYF. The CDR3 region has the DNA TGTGCCAGCAGCTCTGGACACTACGCTTCTGGAAACACCATATATTTT.

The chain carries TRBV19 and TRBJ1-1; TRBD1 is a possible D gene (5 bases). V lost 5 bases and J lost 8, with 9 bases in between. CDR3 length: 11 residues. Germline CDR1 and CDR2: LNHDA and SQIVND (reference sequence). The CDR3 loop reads CASSYRTEAFF. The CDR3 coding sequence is TGTGCCAGTAGTTACCGGACAGAAGCTTTCTTT.

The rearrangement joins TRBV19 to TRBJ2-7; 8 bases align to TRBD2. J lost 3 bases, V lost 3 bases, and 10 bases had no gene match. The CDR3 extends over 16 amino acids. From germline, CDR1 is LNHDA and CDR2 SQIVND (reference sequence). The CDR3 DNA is TGTGCCAGTAGTATCCTAAGCGGGGGCTCTATCTACGAGCAGTACTTC. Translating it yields CASSILSGGSIYEQYF.

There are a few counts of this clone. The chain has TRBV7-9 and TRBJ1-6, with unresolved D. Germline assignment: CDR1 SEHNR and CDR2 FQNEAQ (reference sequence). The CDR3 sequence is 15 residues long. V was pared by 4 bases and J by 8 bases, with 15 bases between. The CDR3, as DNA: TGTGCCAGCAGCTACACCGGACCCGGGGATTCACCCCTCCACTTT. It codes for CASSYTGPGDSPLHF. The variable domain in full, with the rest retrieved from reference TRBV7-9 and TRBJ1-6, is DTGVSQNPRHKITKRGQNVTFRCDPISEHNRLYWYRQTLGQGPEFLTYFQNEAQLEKSRLLSDRFSAERPKGSFSTLEIQRTEQGDSAMYLCASSYTGPGDSPLHFGNGTRLTVT.

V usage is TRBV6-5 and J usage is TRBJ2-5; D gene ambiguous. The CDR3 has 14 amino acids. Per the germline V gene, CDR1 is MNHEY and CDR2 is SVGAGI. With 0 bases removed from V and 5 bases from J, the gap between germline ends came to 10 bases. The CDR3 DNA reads TGTGCCAGCAGTTACTCGAAGTTTCGGGAGACCCAGTACTTC. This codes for CASSYSKFRETQYF.

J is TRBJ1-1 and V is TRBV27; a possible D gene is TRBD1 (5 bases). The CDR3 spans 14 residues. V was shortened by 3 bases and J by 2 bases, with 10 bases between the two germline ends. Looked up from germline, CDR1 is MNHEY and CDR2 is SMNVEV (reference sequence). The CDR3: CASSFQGLNTEAFF. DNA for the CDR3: TGTGCCAGCAGTTTCCAGGGCTTAAACACTGAAGCTTTCTTT.

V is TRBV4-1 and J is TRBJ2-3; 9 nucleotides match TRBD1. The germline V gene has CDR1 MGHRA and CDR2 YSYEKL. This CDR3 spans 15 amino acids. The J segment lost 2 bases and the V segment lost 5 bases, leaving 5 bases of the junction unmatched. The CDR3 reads CASSLRTGDTDTQYF. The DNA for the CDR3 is TGCGCCAGCAGCTTACGGACAGGGGACACAGATACGCAGTATTTT.

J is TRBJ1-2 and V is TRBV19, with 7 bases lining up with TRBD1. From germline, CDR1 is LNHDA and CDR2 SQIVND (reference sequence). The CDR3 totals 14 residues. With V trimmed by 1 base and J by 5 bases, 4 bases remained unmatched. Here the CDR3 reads CASSIGGQTYGYTF. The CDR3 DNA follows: TGTGCCAGTAGTATAGGGGGACAGACTTATGGCTACACCTTC.

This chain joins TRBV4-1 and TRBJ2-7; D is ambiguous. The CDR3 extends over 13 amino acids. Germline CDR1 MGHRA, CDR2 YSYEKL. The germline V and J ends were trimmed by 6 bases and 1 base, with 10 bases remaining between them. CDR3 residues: CASSIQISYEQYF. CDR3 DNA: TGCGCCAGCAGTATCCAGATTTCCTACGAGCAGTACTTC.

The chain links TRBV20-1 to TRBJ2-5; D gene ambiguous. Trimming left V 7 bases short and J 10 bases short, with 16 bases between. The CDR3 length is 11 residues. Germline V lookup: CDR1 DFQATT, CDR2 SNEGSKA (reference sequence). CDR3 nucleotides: TGCAGTGTCCCATTGGCGAGAGGCCAGTACTTC. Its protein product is CSVPLARGQYF.

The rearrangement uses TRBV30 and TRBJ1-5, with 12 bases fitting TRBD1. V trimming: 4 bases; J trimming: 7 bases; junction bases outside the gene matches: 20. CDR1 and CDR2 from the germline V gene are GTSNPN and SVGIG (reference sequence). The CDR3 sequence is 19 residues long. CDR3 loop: CAWNLGLLGQGASGQPQHF. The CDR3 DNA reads TGTGCCTGGAATCTAGGCCTGCTGGGACAGGGGGCGTCTGGACAGCCCCAGCATTTT.

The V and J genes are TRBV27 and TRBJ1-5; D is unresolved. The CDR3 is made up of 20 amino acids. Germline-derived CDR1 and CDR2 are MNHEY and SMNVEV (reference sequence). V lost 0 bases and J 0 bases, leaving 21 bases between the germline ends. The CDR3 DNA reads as TGTGCCAGCAGTTTATCGGAAGTCCATGAGTCGGGGAATAGCAATCAGCCCCAGCATTTT. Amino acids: CASSLSEVHESGNSNQPQHF.

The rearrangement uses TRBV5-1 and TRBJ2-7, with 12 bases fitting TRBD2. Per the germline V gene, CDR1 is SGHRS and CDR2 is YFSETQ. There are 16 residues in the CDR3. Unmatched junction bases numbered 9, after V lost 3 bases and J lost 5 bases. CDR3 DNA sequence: TGCGCCAGCAGCTGGGAGTCTAGCGGGGGGGCCGACGAGCAGTACTTC. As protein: CASSWESSGGADEQYF.

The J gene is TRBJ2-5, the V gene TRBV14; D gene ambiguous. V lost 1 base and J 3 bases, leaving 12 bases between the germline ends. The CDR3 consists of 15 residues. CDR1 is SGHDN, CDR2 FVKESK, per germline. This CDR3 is CASSQGLRPEETQYF. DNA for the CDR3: TGTGCCAGCAGCCAAGGTTTGCGGCCCGAAGAGACCCAGTACTTC.

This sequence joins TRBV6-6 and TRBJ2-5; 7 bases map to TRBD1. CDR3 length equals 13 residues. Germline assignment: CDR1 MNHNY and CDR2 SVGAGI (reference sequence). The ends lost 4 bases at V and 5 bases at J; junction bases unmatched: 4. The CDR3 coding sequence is TGTGCCAGCAGTTGGCAGGGGGATGAGACCCAGTACTTC. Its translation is CASSWQGDETQYF.

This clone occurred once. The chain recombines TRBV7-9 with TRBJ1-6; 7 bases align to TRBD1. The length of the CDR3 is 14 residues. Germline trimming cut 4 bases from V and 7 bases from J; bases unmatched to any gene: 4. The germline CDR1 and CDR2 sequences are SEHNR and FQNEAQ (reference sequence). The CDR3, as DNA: TGTGCCAGCAGCTCCGGGACAGCCAATTCACCCCTCCACTTT. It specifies CASSSGTANSPLHF.

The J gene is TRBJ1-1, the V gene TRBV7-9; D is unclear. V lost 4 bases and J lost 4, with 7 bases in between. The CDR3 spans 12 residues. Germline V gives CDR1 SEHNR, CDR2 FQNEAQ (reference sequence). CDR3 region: CASSSPGTEAFF. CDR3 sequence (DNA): TGTGCCAGCAGCTCCCCCGGCACTGAAGCTTTCTTT.

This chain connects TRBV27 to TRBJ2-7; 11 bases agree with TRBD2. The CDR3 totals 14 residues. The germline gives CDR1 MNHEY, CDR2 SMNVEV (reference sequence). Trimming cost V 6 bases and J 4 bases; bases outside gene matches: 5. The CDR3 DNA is TGTGCCAGCAGACCCACTAGCGGGGGATACGAGCAGTACTTC. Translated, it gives CASRPTSGGYEQYF.

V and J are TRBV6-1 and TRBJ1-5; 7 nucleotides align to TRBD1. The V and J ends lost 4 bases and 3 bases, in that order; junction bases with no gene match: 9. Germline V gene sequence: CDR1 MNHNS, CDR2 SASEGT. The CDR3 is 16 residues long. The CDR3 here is CASSARQGYNNQPQHF. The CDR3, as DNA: TGTGCCAGCAGTGCCCGACAGGGCTACAACAATCAGCCCCAGCATTTT.